This is a list of T cell receptor beta chains from one sample in a study of CD8 T cells in Susac syndrome. A single record per CDR3 protein comes from TCRdb applying MiXCR to the immunoSEQ multiplex PCR reads. The sample lists 180,000 or so distinct CDR3 sequences; around 94% were seen once. Sequenced: CD4+ T cells from PBMCs. Receptors originate from a human donor in good health. Both conserved end residues are part of each CDR3. A D gene is named only where the DNA matches it firmly. Not every row has a clone size; where given, it reads once, few, many or a size class.

v_call: TRBV29-1
j_call: TRBJ2-7
d_call: TRBD2
clone_size: NA
cdr3_length: 13
cdr3_aa: CSVEESLAGGIHF
cdr3_nt: TGCAGCGTTGAAGAGTCCCTAGCGGGGGGGATCCACTTC

v_call: TRBV29-1
j_call: TRBJ2-3
d_call: NA
clone_size: once
cdr3_length: 13
cdr3_aa: CSVVLRYTDTQYF
cdr3_nt: TGCAGCGTTGTCCTTCGATACACAGATACGCAGTATTTT

v_call: TRBV3-1
j_call: TRBJ2-1
d_call: NA
clone_size: NA
cdr3_length: 17
cdr3_aa: CASSQVILEGPYNEQFF
cdr3_nt: TGTGCCAGCAGCCAAGTAATACTAGAGGGCCCCTACAATGAGCAGTTCTTC

v_call: TRBV18
j_call: TRBJ2-2
d_call: TRBD1
clone_size: NA
cdr3_length: 15
cdr3_aa: CASSRIDRDTGELFF
cdr3_nt: TGTGCCAGCTCACGAATCGACAGGGACACCGGGGAGCTGTTTTTT

v_call: TRBV29-1
j_call: TRBJ2-1
d_call: TRBD2
clone_size: NA
cdr3_length: 14
cdr3_aa: CSVPTSGAYNEQFF
cdr3_nt: TGCAGCGTTCCTACTAGCGGGGCTTACAATGAGCAGTTCTTC

v_call: TRBV7-2
j_call: TRBJ2-7
d_call: NA
clone_size: NA
cdr3_length: 15
cdr3_aa: CASSTLANPSYEQYF
cdr3_nt: TGTGCCAGCAGCACTCTAGCGAATCCCTCCTACGAGCAGTACTTC

v_call: TRBV7-9
j_call: TRBJ2-7
d_call: NA
clone_size: NA
cdr3_length: 15
cdr3_aa: CASSPHMLSSYEQYF
cdr3_nt: TGTGCCAGCAGCCCACATATGCTGTCCTCCTACGAGCAGTACTTC

v_call: TRBV20-1
j_call: TRBJ1-6
d_call: TRBD1
clone_size: NA
cdr3_length: 14
cdr3_aa: CSALGTGGFSPLHF
cdr3_nt: TGCAGTGCCCTCGGGACAGGGGGTTTCTCACCCCTCCACTTT

v_call: TRBV20-1
j_call: TRBJ2-2
d_call: TRBD1
clone_size: once
cdr3_length: 15
cdr3_aa: CSARDSDRATGELFF
cdr3_nt: TGCAGTGCTAGAGATTCGGACAGGGCTACCGGGGAGCTGTTTTTT

v_call: TRBV2
j_call: TRBJ1-2
d_call: NA
clone_size: once
cdr3_length: 14
cdr3_aa: CASSEQAGPRGYTF
cdr3_nt: TGTGCCAGCAGTGAACAGGCAGGCCCCCGTGGCTACACCTTC

v_call: TRBV5-4
j_call: TRBJ2-3
d_call: TRBD2
clone_size: NA
cdr3_length: 15
cdr3_aa: CASSRAGGSTDTQYF
cdr3_nt: TGTGCCAGCAGCCGAGCGGGGGGGAGCACAGATACGCAGTATTTT

v_call: TRBV20-1
j_call: TRBJ2-7
d_call: NA
clone_size: NA
cdr3_length: 13
cdr3_aa: CSARDQLDYEQYF
cdr3_nt: TGCAGTGCTAGAGACCAACTAGACTACGAGCAGTACTTC

v_call: TRBV20-1
j_call: TRBJ2-7
d_call: TRBD2
clone_size: NA
cdr3_length: 14
cdr3_aa: CSARDTSGGPRAYF
cdr3_nt: TGCAGTGCTAGAGATACTAGCGGGGGCCCTAGGGCGTACTTC

v_call: TRBV15
j_call: TRBJ2-2
d_call: NA
clone_size: NA
cdr3_length: 18
cdr3_aa: CATSRDPIGASVGGELFF
cdr3_nt: TGTGCCACCAGCAGAGATCCGATAGGGGCTAGCGTCGGCGGGGAGCTGTTTTTT

v_call: TRBV2
j_call: TRBJ2-5
d_call: NA
clone_size: NA
cdr3_length: 11
cdr3_aa: CASSVMETQYF
cdr3_nt: TGTGCCAGCAGTGTGATGGAGACCCAGTACTTC

v_call: TRBV19
j_call: TRBJ1-2
d_call: NA
clone_size: NA
cdr3_length: 13
cdr3_aa: CASRPATGWGYTF
cdr3_nt: TGTGCCAGTAGACCCGCTACAGGGTGGGGCTACACCTTC

v_call: TRBV7-3
j_call: TRBJ2-4
d_call: NA
clone_size: NA
cdr3_length: 14
cdr3_aa: CASSEQDAGGIQYF
cdr3_nt: TGTGCCAGCAGCGAACAGGACGCGGGTGGCATTCAGTACTTC

v_call: TRBV19
j_call: TRBJ1-5
d_call: TRBD1
clone_size: NA
cdr3_length: 13
cdr3_aa: CASGQGIGQPQHF
cdr3_nt: TGTGCCAGTGGACAGGGGATTGGTCAGCCCCAGCATTTT

v_call: TRBV5-1
j_call: TRBJ2-5
d_call: NA
clone_size: NA
cdr3_length: 15
cdr3_aa: CASSLARGGQETQYF
cdr3_nt: TGCGCCAGCAGCTTGGCCAGGGGGGGCCAAGAGACCCAGTACTTC

v_call: TRBV11-1
j_call: TRBJ2-5
d_call: NA
clone_size: once
cdr3_length: 15
cdr3_aa: CASSLRYGFQETQYF
cdr3_nt: TGTGCCAGCAGCTTACGTTACGGCTTCCAAGAGACCCAGTACTTC

v_call: TRBV4-3
j_call: TRBJ2-7
d_call: TRBD2
clone_size: NA
cdr3_length: 16
cdr3_aa: CASSPSGSGGTYEQYF
cdr3_nt: TGCGCCAGCAGCCCGTCGGGGAGCGGGGGTACCTACGAGCAGTACTTC

v_call: TRBV14
j_call: TRBJ2-3
d_call: NA
clone_size: NA
cdr3_length: 14
cdr3_aa: CASSQLPSTDTQYF
cdr3_nt: TGTGCCAGCAGCCAACTACCTAGCACAGATACGCAGTATTTT

v_call: TRBV12-3/TRBV12-4
j_call: TRBJ2-5
d_call: TRBD2
clone_size: NA
cdr3_length: 13
cdr3_aa: CASSGTSKETQYF
cdr3_nt: TGTGCCAGCAGTGGGACTAGCAAAGAGACCCAGTACTTC

v_call: TRBV4-3
j_call: TRBJ1-6
d_call: NA
clone_size: NA
cdr3_length: 14
cdr3_aa: CASSQVRGDSPLHF
cdr3_nt: TGCGCCAGCAGCCAAGTCCGAGGGGATTCACCCCTCCACTTT

v_call: TRBV27
j_call: TRBJ1-2
d_call: NA
clone_size: once
cdr3_length: 15
cdr3_aa: CASSLGSGKEYGYTF
cdr3_nt: TGTGCCAGCAGTTTAGGTTCAGGGAAGGAGTATGGCTACACCTTC

v_call: TRBV9
j_call: TRBJ2-1
d_call: TRBD2
clone_size: few
cdr3_length: 15
cdr3_aa: CASSVLAEDYNEQFF
cdr3_nt: TGTGCCAGTAGCGTCCTAGCGGAGGATTACAATGAGCAGTTCTTC

v_call: TRBV5-4
j_call: TRBJ1-6
d_call: TRBD1
clone_size: NA
cdr3_length: 14
cdr3_aa: CASSLAGGNSPLHF
cdr3_nt: TGTGCCAGCAGCTTGGCAGGGGGTAATTCACCCCTCCACTTT

v_call: TRBV24-1
j_call: TRBJ2-2
d_call: NA
clone_size: NA
cdr3_length: 14
cdr3_aa: CATSDFQNTGELFF
cdr3_nt: TGTGCCACCAGTGATTTTCAGAACACCGGGGAGCTGTTTTTT

v_call: TRBV20-1
j_call: TRBJ2-5
d_call: NA
clone_size: NA
cdr3_length: 10
cdr3_aa: CSAMKETQYF
cdr3_nt: TGCAGTGCTATGAAAGAGACCCAGTACTTC

v_call: TRBV2
j_call: TRBJ1-2
d_call: NA
clone_size: NA
cdr3_length: 14
cdr3_aa: CASSDSPPNYGYTF
cdr3_nt: TGTGCCAGCAGTGACAGCCCCCCTAACTATGGCTACACCTTC

v_call: TRBV29-1
j_call: TRBJ2-2
d_call: TRBD1
clone_size: NA
cdr3_length: 14
cdr3_aa: CSVGRTGEPGELFF
cdr3_nt: TGCAGCGTCGGACGGACAGGGGAGCCCGGGGAGCTGTTTTTT

v_call: TRBV11-2
j_call: TRBJ2-5
d_call: NA
clone_size: NA
cdr3_length: 14
cdr3_aa: CASSLLGQVETQYF
cdr3_nt: TGTGCCAGCAGCCTACTGGGGCAGGTTGAGACCCAGTACTTC

v_call: TRBV6-5
j_call: TRBJ2-7
d_call: NA
clone_size: NA
cdr3_length: 15
cdr3_aa: CASSPASRGPYEQYF
cdr3_nt: TGTGCCAGCAGCCCAGCATCGCGGGGCCCCTACGAGCAGTACTTC

v_call: TRBV15
j_call: TRBJ1-5
d_call: NA
clone_size: NA
cdr3_length: 13
cdr3_aa: CATSIGSNQPQHF
cdr3_nt: TGTGCCACCAGCATCGGCAGCAATCAGCCCCAGCATTTT

v_call: TRBV3-1
j_call: TRBJ1-6
d_call: NA
clone_size: NA
cdr3_length: 14
cdr3_aa: CASSAGLPGSPLHF
cdr3_nt: TGTGCCAGCAGCGCCGGGCTCCCAGGTTCACCCCTCCACTTT

v_call: TRBV2
j_call: TRBJ2-1
d_call: NA
clone_size: NA
cdr3_length: 14
cdr3_aa: CASRPDRTYNEQFF
cdr3_nt: TGTGCCAGCAGGCCCGACAGAACCTACAATGAGCAGTTCTTC

v_call: TRBV10-3
j_call: TRBJ2-3
d_call: NA
clone_size: NA
cdr3_length: 13
cdr3_aa: CAISLGSTDTQYF
cdr3_nt: TGTGCCATCAGCCTGGGGAGCACAGATACGCAGTATTTT

v_call: TRBV20-1
j_call: TRBJ2-7
d_call: NA
clone_size: NA
cdr3_length: 13
cdr3_aa: CSAYSWAEKEQYF
cdr3_nt: TGCAGTGCCTACTCCTGGGCGGAGAAGGAGCAGTACTTC

v_call: TRBV30
j_call: TRBJ2-3
d_call: TRBD2
clone_size: NA
cdr3_length: 14
cdr3_aa: CAWRTSGGADTQYF
cdr3_nt: TGTGCCTGGAGGACTAGCGGGGGGGCAGATACGCAGTATTTT